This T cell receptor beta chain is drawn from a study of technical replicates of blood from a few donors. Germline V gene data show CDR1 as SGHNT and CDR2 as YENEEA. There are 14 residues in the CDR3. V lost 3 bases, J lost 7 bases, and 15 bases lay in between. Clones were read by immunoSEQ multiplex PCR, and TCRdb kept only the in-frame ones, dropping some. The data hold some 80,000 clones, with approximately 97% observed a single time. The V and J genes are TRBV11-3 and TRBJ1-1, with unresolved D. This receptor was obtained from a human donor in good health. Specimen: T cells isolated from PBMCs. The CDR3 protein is CASSLDQTVGEAFF. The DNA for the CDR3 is TGTGCCAGCAGCTTGGATCAAACAGTCGGTGAAGCTTTCTTT.